This T cell receptor (beta chain) was recovered during a study of CD8 T cells in Susac syndrome. The sequenced target, TCR beta, came from blood CD8+ and CD4+ T cells. Treatment-naive patients with stable or active relapsing-remitting disease served as multiple sclerosis controls. TEMRA cells underwent FACS enrichment and CD8+ and CD4+ T cells underwent negative isolation. With random hexamers, 0.5 to 1 ug RNA was reverse transcribed. Multiplex immunoSEQ PCR targeted 54 Vbeta and 13 Jbeta TCR beta segments. From the immunoSEQ multiplex PCR reads, TCRdb called clonotypes with MiXCR, one entry per CDR3 protein. The sample has 130,000 or so distinct CDR3 sequences, approximately 89% seen once; the top ten hold about 0.23%. The receptor was isolated from a human donor with multiple sclerosis. The sample was CD8+ T cells from PBMCs.

CDR3 in amino acids: CAAQTAFSEQFF. For the CDR3, the DNA is TGTGCCGCTCAAACAGCGTTTTCTGAGCAGTTCTTC. The chain recombines TRBV27 with TRBJ2-1; D is ambiguous. In germline, CDR1 is MNHEY, CDR2 SMNVEV (reference sequence). Trimming took off 11 bases at V and 9 bases at J, with 17 bases between the two ends. The CDR3 loop spans 12 amino acids.